Detailed here is one T cell receptor beta chain. Its specific antigen is unknown. Base qualities are not provided; no much larger clone lies one nucleotide away. The data originate from a study of low-dose radiotherapy and immunotherapy resistance in tumors (dated by TCRdb to the early 2020s). Context from the whole study: Cohort 1 received 0.5 Gy per fraction every 2 weeks, with a prescribed total PTV dose of 6.5 Gy. Patients took aspirin 300 mg orally once daily for four cycles, starting on cycle 1 day 1. Cyclophosphamide 200 mg/m2 was administered intravenously every two weeks, one day before each radiation and immunotherapy administration. Nivolumab was administered intravenously as a 240 mg flat dose every two weeks, and ipilimumab was administered intravenously at 1 mg/kg every six weeks. For Cohort 2, the dose was 1 Gy per fraction given every two weeks, adding up to 13 Gy in total across 26 weeks. Trial participants were not randomized into treatment groups. The translational analysis covered eight patients: three from the first dose cohort and the first five from the second dose cohort.

To make first-strand cDNA, Superscript III was used along with a set of TRAV- and TRBV-specific primers so that both the TCRalpha and TCRbeta chains were covered. TCRs were amplified with Phusion for 20 PCR cycles, with a constant-region primer paired with the adapter attached to the V primers. The isolated mRNA was amplified using the MessageAmp II aRNA Amplification Kit, with in vitro transcription performed for about 15 hours at 37 degrees C. The Dynabeads mRNA DIRECT Purification Kit was used to isolate the mRNA for TCR sequencing. A second approximately 23-cycle Phusion PCR added indexed Illumina adapters, and products were purified with AMPure XP beads. In the source study's methods: Custom Perl scripts were used to pool TCR sequences that encoded the same protein, to remove out-of-frame sequences, and to calculate the abundance of each clonotype. The analysis excluded TCR sequences that were supported by just one read. Shannon entropy, Gini index, clonality, richness, and the frequency of TCRs shared between repertoires were included as repertoire metrics. TCRdb trimmed the raw reads at Q25, called clones with MiXCR and kept productive beta chains. Rows merge per CDR3 protein into single entries with the most common DNA and genes. It is TCRdb's table, rather than the study itself, that gives the V and J calls and clone size. A total of roughly 10,000 distinct CDR3 sequences appear in this sample, more than 55% of them only once. The top ten clonotypes cover roughly 12% of the sample.

Relative to germline, V is missing 3 bases and J is missing 5 bases, with 12 bases of the junction outside any gene match. The germline V gene gives CDR1 as MDHEN and CDR2 as SYDVKM. The CDR3 goes from the cysteine to the phenylalanine over 16 residues. The read is trimmed to its CDR3 DNA, 48 bases read in frame from base 1. Donors were enrolled in RACIN, a single-arm phase I dose-escalation trial combining nivolumab, ipilimumab, aspirin, low-dose cyclophosphamide and low-dose radiotherapy. Eligible patients had advanced, TIL-negative solid tumors. This chain is built from TRBV28 and TRBJ2-7; 8 junctional bases match TRBD1. The receptor comes from a human donor with advanced metastatic prostate, ovarian, gallbladder or colorectal cancer (not recorded which). This table probably holds off-target reads from a library built for another chain. The CDR3: CASSFTRTGFSDEQYF. The DNA sequence is given as TGTGCCAGCAGTTTTACCCGGACAGGGTTTTCCGACGAGCAGTACTTC.